This TCR beta chain stems from a study of spatial heterogeneity in lung cancer (dated by TCRdb to between 2018 and 2021). Background on the whole study: Beta-chain transcripts were consistently detected in greater numbers than alpha-chain transcripts, which likely reflected higher beta-chain transcript abundance. Nonsynonymous mutation counts, determined by whole-exome sequencing of tumor tissue, were related to TCR repertoire features. At surgery, some 200 tumor regions, approximately 64 matched nontumor lung samples and 56 PBMC samples were TCR-sequenced for both alpha and beta chains. TCR transcript counts in tumor regions correlated strongly with a T cell transcriptional module score from matched bulk RNA-seq. In the raw uncorrected reads, each unique combination of TCR and UMI appeared on average more than ten times. The study quantitatively compared TCR alpha and beta repertoires across multiple tumor regions, matched nontumor lung and blood in non-small cell lung cancer.

The germline V gene yields ENHRY for CDR1 and SYGVKD for CDR2. From cysteine to phenylalanine, the CDR3 is 13 amino acids long. Left in the record is the CDR3 DNA by itself, 39 bases read in frame from the first base. V ends up 9 bases short and J 2 bases short, with an unmatched junction base count of 5. The sample's time point label, decoded: sample taken at primary tumor resection. The donors were approximately 70 patients from the lung TRACERx cohort who had early-stage, untreated non-small cell lung cancer. Without any cell sorting, TCR sequencing was performed on whole RNA extracted either from tumor and nontumor lung tissue or from cryopreserved PBMC samples. Only patients with enough RNA available from two or more tumor regions were chosen for TCR sequencing. Before selection, tumor and adjacent nontumor lung specimens were reviewed by a lung pathologist. Study-level results and caveats: Counts of ubiquitous and regional expanded TCRs were found to correlate with counts of ubiquitous and regional nonsynonymous mutations, respectively. TCR-seq was estimated to cover only about 7.6% of tumor T cells for alpha chains and around 13% for beta chains. Confirming at a functional level the hypothesis that regional TCRs recognize regional mutations was considered to require additional single-cell paired TCR alpha and beta sequencing. The tumor nonsynonymous mutation count correlated with the number of expanded intratumoral alpha and beta TCRs.

This clonotype was counted many times. The antigen it recognizes is unknown. It has no much larger one-base neighbor in the sample; base qualities were not kept. The library was prepared using 5' RACE. The sequencing machine was a NextSeq 500. In the TCR library protocol, a unique molecular identifier was attached to each TCR cDNA molecule so that PCR and sequencing errors could be corrected. As for how the authors treated the data: TCR identification, UMI-based error correction and CDR3 extraction were performed with Decombinator tools. Expanded TCRs were defined as those above a frequency of 2 per 1,000, corresponding to the top 1% of the tumor frequency distribution. Expanded tumor TCRs statistically deemed absent (corrected P<0.05) from at least one tumor region were classed as regional, and all other expanded tumor TCRs were classed as ubiquitous. Renyi diversity was calculated using the R vegan package after each repertoire was subsampled 100 times to 5,000 TCRs. CDR3 similarity networks were built from amino acid triplet string-kernel similarity, with CDR3s being connected when pairwise similarity was above 0.82. Using fastp at Q25 and MiXCR, TCRdb reprocessed the public reads and kept productive beta chains. CDR3 protein duplicates are merged, each entry listing the most common genes and DNA. The V and J calls follow TCRdb's processing rather than the paper's. The table for this sample lists about 100,000 distinct CDR3 sequences; approximately 4% of them were counted only once. The ten largest clonotypes hold approximately 22% of the sample.

This sample comprised lung tumor tissue, obtained at surgery. This receptor chain uses TRBV10-3 and TRBJ2-3, with 7 junctional bases fitting TRBD1. This TCR came from a male donor with early-stage non-small cell lung cancer. This receptor carries the CDR3 CAMGTANTDTQYF. The sequence in DNA is TGTGCCATGGGGACAGCCAACACAGATACGCAGTATTTT.